These 16 T cell receptor beta chains came from one sample sequenced in a study of blood T cell repertoires in COVID-19. Assay used: immunoSEQ multiplex PCR; TCRdb lists only in-frame clones, some missing. The sample has around 99,000 clones, about four fifths seen once. Sequencing was done on a sample of peripheral blood. The receptor set was obtained from a man in his sixties or seventies with acute or convalescent COVID-19.

V and J are TRBV4-3 and TRBJ1-3, with a tentative D call TRBD1 (6 bases). This CDR3 spans 16 amino acids. Germline CDR1 is LGHNA and CDR2 is YSLEER. V was shortened by 4 bases and J by 2 bases, with 15 bases between the two germline ends. Here the CDR3 DNA reads TGCGCCAGCAGCCCGACTAACTCAGGGGCTGGAAACACCATATATTTT. It yields the protein CASSPTNSGAGNTIYF.

This clone was counted only a few times. The V gene is TRBV11-3, the J gene TRBJ1-1, with TRBD1 matching over 7 bases. The CDR3 has 15 amino acids. With 3 bases clipped from V and 4 bases from J, the junction kept 8 bases outside the gene matches. Germline V gene lookup returns CDR1 SGHNT and CDR2 YENEEA. CDR3 in amino acids: CASSLSGGIGTEAFF. DNA for the CDR3: TGTGCCAGCAGCTTGTCAGGGGGTATAGGCACTGAAGCTTTCTTT.

The CDR3 nucleotides are TGTGCATTACGCGGGGAGGGCACAGATACGCAGTATTTT. Amino acids: CALRGEGTDTQYF. J is TRBJ2-3 and V is TRBV19; possible D gene TRBD2, 6 bases. The CDR3 totals 13 residues. Per the germline V gene, CDR1 is LNHDA and CDR2 is SQIVND (reference sequence).

In this sample, this clone turned up once. V and J are TRBV25-1 and TRBJ1-3, with D unresolved. Germline V gene sequence: CDR1 MGHDK, CDR2 SYGVNS. V was clipped by 7 bases and J by 0 bases, with 4 bases between them. This CDR3 is 12 amino acids long. The CDR3 coding sequence is TGTGCCAGCACCAGCTCTGGAAACACCATATATTTT. Translating it yields CASTSSGNTIYF.

This rearrangement joins TRBV7-2 to TRBJ1-5, with D possibly matching TRBD1 (5 bases). V lost 4 bases and J 6 bases, leaving 16 bases between the germline ends. This CDR3 contains 15 residues. CDR1 is SGHTA and CDR2 is FQGNSA in the germline V gene. The CDR3 is CASSYIREVGQPQHF. For the CDR3, the DNA is TGTGCCAGCAGCTATATCAGGGAGGTCGGTCAGCCCCAGCATTTT.

This clone was seen just once. The chain carries TRBV3-1 (or the pseudogene TRBV3-2) and TRBJ2-1; TRBD2 matches 9 bases. The CDR3 covers 14 residues. Germline CDR1 LGHDT, CDR2 YNNKEL (reference sequence). Losses at the gene ends were 6 bases for V and 4 bases for J; bases not matched to a gene: 4. CDR3 nucleotide sequence: TGTGCCAGCAGGACTAGCGGATCTTACAATGAGCAGTTCTTC. Its translation: CASRTSGSYNEQFF.

The sample holds a few counts of this clone. This CDR3 reads CASTPGSWDQPQHF. The DNA for the CDR3 is TGTGCCAGCACCCCGGGGAGTTGGGATCAGCCCCAGCATTTT. The chain recombines TRBV28 with TRBJ1-5; the D is unclear. Germline CDR1 reads MDHEN; CDR2 reads SYDVKM. V lost 7 bases and J lost 5, with 15 bases in between. The CDR3 is 14 residues long.

The V call is TRBV7-2, the J call TRBJ2-1, with 7 bases lining up with TRBD1. Per the germline V gene, CDR1 is SGHTA and CDR2 is FQGNSA. V shed 2 bases, J shed 10 bases, and the junction held 11 bases outside the gene matches. There are 15 residues in the CDR3. The chain's CDR3 is CASSLTALLQGEQFF. The CDR3, as DNA: TGTGCCAGCAGCTTAACGGCGCTCTTACAGGGGGAGCAGTTCTTC.

This clone was seen a few times. The chain employs TRBV19 and TRBJ1-2; the D is unclear. This CDR3 is built from 15 residues. V lost 3 bases and J 2 bases, leaving 13 bases between the germline ends. Looked up from germline, CDR1 is LNHDA and CDR2 is SQIVND (reference sequence). DNA of the CDR3: TGTGCCAGTAGTATCTTGTGGGCCGCGAACTATGGCTACACCTTC. Translating gives CASSILWAANYGYTF.

This clone appeared a few times. This sequence joins TRBV27 and TRBJ1-1, with a possible D match to TRBD1 (5 bases). Germline V gene sequence: CDR1 MNHEY, CDR2 SMNVEV (reference sequence). V was pared by 5 bases and J by 3 bases, with 13 bases between. There are 14 residues in the CDR3. In DNA, the CDR3 is TGTGCCAGCAGTCTCGGGGGGAGTTACACTGAAGCTTTCTTT. The encoded protein is CASSLGGSYTEAFF.

The genes are TRBV6-5 and TRBJ2-2; D uncertain. This CDR3 has 14 amino acids. Germline-derived CDR1 and CDR2 are MNHEY and SVGAGI. V lost 0 bases and J 4 bases, leaving 6 bases between the germline ends. The CDR3 loop is CASSYSHFTGELFF. CDR3 in DNA: TGTGCCAGCAGTTACTCTCACTTCACCGGGGAGCTGTTTTTT.

The chain combines TRBV5-1 with TRBJ1-2; 7 nucleotides match TRBD1. Germline assignment: CDR1 SGHRS and CDR2 YFSETQ. V shed 0 bases, J shed 6 bases, and the junction held 2 bases outside the gene matches. This CDR3 region has 13 residues. The CDR3 DNA reads TGCGCCAGCAGCTTGGAGACAGGGAATGGCTACACCTTC. Amino acids: CASSLETGNGYTF.

The chain couples TRBV19 to TRBJ2-7; D perhaps matches TRBD1 (5 bases). The germline V gene encodes CDR1 LNHDA and CDR2 SQIVND (reference sequence). CDR3 length: 11 amino acids. V was cut by 5 bases and J by 4 bases, with 6 bases left in between. CDR3 sequence reads: CASSPGYEQYF. The CDR3 DNA is TGTGCCAGTAGTCCAGGGTACGAGCAGTACTTC.

V and J are TRBV7-8 and TRBJ1-2; D is possibly TRBD1 (6 bases). The CDR3 loop spans 14 amino acids. Trimming shortened V by 1 base and J by 4 bases, and 10 bases separated the two germline ends. The germline gives CDR1 SGHVS, CDR2 FQNEAQ. Here the CDR3 reads CASSLEQGLYGYTF. For the CDR3, the DNA is TGTGCCAGCAGCTTAGAGCAGGGGCTCTATGGCTACACCTTC.

The V gene is TRBV4-1, the J gene TRBJ2-3; TRBD1 matches at 10 bases. This CDR3 has 17 residues. Per the germline V gene, CDR1 is MGHRA and CDR2 is YSYEKL. The trim removed 2 bases at V and 1 base at J, leaving 6 bases unmatched. The CDR3 DNA sequence: TGCGCCAGCAGCCAACAGGGGGGACAGGGGCGCACAGATACGCAGTATTTT. Protein sequence: CASSQQGGQGRTDTQYF.

The gene calls are TRBV4-3 and TRBJ2-1, with 10 bases fitting TRBD2. The length of the CDR3 is 19 residues. CDR1 LGHNA and CDR2 YSLEER come from the germline V gene. The ends lost 0 bases at V and 1 base at J; junction bases unmatched: 9. In DNA, the CDR3 is TGCGCCAGCAGCCAAGACCGACTAGCGGGCTTCCTTTCCTACAATGAGCAGTTCTTC. It specifies CASSQDRLAGFLSYNEQFF.